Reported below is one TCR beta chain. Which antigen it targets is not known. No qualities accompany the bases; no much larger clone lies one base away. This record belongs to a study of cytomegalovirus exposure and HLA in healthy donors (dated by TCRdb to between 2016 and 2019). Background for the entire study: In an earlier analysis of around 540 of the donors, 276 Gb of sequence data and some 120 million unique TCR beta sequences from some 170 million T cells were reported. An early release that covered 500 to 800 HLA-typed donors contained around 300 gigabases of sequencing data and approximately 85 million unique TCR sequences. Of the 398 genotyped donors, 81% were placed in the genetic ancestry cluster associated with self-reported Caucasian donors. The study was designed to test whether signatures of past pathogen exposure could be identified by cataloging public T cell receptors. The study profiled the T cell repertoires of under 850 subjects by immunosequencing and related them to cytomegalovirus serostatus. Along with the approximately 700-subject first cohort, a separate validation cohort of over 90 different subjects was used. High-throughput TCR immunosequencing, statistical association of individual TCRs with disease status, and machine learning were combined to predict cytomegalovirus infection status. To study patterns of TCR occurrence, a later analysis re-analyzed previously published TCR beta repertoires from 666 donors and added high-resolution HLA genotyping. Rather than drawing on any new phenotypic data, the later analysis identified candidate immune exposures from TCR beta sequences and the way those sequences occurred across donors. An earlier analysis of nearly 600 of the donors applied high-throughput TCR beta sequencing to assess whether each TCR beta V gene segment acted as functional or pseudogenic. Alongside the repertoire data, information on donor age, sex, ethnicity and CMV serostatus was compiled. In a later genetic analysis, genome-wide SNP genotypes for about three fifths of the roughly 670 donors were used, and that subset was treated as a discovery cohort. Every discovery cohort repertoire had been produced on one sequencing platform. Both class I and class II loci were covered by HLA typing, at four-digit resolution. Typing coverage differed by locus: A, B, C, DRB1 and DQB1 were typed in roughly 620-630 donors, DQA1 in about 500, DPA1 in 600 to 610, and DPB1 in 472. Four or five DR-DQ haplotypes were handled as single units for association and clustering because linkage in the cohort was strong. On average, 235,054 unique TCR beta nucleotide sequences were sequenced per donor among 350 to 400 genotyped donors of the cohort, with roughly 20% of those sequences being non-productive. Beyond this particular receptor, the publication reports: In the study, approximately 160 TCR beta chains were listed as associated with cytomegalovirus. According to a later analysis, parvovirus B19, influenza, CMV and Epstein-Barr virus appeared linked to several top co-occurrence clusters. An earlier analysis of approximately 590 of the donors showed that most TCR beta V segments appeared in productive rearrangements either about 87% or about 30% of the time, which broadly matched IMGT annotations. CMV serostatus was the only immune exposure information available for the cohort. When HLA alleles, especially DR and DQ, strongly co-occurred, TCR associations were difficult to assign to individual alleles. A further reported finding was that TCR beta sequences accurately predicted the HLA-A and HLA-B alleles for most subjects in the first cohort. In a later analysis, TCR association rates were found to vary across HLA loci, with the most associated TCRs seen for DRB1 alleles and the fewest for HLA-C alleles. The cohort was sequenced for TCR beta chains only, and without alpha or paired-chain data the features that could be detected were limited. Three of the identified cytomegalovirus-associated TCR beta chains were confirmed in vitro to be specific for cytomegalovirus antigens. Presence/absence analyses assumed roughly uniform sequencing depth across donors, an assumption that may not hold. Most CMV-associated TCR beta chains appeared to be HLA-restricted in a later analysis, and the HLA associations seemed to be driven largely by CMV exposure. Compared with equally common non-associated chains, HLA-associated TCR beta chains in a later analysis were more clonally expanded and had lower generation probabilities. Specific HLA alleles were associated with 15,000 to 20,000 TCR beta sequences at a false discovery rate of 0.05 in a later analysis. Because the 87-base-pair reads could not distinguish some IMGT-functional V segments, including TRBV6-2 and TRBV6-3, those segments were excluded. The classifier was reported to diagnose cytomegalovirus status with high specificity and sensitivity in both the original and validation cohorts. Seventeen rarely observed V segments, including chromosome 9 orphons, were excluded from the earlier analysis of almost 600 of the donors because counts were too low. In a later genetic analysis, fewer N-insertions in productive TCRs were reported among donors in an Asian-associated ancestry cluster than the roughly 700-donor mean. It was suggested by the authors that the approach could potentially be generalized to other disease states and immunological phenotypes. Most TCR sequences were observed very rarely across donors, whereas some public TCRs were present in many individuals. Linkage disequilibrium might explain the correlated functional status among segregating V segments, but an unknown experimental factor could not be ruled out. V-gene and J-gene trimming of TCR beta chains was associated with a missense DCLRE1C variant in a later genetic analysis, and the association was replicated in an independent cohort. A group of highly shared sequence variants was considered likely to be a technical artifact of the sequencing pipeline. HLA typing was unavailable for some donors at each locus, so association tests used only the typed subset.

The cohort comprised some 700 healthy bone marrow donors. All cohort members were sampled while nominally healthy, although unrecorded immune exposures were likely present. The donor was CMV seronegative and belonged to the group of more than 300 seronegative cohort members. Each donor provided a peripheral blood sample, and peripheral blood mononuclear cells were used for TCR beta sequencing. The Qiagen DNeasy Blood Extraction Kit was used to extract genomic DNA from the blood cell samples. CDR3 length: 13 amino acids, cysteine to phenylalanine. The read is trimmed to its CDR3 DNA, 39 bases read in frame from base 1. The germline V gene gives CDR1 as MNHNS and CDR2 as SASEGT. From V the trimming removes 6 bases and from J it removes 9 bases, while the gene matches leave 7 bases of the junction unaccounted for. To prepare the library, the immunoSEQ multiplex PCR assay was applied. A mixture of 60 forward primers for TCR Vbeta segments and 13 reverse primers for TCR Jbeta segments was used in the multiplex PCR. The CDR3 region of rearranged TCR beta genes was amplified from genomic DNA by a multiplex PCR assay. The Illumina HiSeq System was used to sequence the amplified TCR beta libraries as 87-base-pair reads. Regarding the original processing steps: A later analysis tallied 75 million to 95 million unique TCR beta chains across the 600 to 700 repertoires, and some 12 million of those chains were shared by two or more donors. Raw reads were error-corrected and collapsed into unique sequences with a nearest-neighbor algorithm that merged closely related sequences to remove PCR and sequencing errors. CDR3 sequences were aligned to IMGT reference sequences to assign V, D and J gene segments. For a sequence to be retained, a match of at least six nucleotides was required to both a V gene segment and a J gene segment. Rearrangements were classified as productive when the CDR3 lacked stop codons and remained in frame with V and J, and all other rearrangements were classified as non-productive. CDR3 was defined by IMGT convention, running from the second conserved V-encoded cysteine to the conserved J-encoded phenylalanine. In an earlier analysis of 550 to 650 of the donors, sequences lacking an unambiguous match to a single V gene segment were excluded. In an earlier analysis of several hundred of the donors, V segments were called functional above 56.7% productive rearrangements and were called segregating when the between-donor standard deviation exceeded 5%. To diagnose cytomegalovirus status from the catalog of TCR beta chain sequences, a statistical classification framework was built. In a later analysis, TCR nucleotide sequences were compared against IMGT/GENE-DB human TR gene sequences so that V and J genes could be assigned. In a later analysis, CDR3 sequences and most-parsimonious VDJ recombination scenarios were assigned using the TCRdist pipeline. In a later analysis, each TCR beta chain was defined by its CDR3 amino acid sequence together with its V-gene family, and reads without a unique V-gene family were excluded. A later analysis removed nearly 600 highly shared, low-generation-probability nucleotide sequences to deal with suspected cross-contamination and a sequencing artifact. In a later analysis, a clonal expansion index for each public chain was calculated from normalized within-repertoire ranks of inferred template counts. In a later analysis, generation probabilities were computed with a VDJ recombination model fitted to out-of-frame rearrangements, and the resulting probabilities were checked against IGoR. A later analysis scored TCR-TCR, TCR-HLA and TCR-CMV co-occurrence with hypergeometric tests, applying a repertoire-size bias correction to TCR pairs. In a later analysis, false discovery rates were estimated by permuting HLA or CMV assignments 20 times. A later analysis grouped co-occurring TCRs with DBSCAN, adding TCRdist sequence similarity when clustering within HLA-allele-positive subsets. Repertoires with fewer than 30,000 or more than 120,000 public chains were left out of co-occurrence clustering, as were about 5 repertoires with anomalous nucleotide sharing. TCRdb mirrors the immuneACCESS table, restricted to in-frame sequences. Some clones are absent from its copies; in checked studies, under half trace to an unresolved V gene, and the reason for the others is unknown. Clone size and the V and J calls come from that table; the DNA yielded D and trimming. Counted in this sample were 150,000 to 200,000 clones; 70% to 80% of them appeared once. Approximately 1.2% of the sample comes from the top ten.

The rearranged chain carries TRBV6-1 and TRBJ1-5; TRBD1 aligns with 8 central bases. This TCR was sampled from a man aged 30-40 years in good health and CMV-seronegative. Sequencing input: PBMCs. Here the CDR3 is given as CASRGQDLGPQHF. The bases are TGTGCCAGCAGGGGACAGGACCTAGGGCCCCAGCATTTT.